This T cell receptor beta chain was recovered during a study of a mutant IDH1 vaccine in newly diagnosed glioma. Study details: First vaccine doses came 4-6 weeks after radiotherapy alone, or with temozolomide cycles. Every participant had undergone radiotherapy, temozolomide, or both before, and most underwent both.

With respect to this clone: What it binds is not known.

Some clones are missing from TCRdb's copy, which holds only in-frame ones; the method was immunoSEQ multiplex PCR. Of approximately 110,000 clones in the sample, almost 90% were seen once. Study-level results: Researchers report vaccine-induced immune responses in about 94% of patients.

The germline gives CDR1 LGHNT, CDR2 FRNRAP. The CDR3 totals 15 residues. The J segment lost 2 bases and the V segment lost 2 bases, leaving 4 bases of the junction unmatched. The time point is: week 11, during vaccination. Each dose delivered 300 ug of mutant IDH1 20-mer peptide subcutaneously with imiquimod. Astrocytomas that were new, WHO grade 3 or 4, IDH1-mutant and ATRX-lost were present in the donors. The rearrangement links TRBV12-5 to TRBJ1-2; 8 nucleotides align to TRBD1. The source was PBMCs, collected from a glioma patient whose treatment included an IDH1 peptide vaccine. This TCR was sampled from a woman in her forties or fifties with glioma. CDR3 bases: TGTGCTAGTGGTTTGATCGACAGGGGCAACTATGGCTACACCTTC. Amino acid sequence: CASGLIDRGNYGYTF.